This T cell receptor (beta chain) was recovered during a study of chemoradiotherapy in HPV16-positive cancers. Libraries were prepared by immunoSEQ multiplex PCR; TCRdb keeps only in-frame clonotypes and omits some of them. The data hold approximately 19,000 clones, with around 86% observed a single time. Between the trimmed V and J ends, which lost 7 bases and 0 bases, there was a span of 13 bases. The V gene's germline CDR1 is SEHNR and CDR2 FQNEAQ (reference sequence). CDR3 size: 14 residues. The sample consisted of blood, taken from a patient who underwent chemoradiotherapy. The rearrangement links TRBV7-9 to TRBJ2-7; D gene uncertain. The sequence came from a human donor with HPV-associated anogenital cancer. CDR3: CASTDDWSSYEQYF. CDR3 coding DNA: TGTGCCAGCACCGACGACTGGTCCTCCTACGAGCAGTACTTC.